The rows below give T cell receptor beta chains drawn from one sample of a study of CD4+ T cells in melanoma. Profiled with immunoSEQ multiplex PCR; TCRdb holds only in-frame clones, not every one. Here the sample table reports dozens of clones. The sequenced sample consisted of a T cell line or clone, from whole sample or a sorted T cell fraction (not recorded which). All receptors come from a human donor with melanoma. Some clones in this sample may be carry-over from other donors' samples. Each CDR3 is given with its conserved first and last residue. A D gene is named only where the DNA matches it firmly.

TRBV5-5	TRBJ2-3	TRBD2	16	TGTGCCAGCAGCTTGTTTGCGGGAGGTGGAGCAGATACGCAGTATTTT	CASSLFAGGGADTQYF